Sequencing of this TCR beta chain was carried out in a study of blood T cell repertoires in COVID-19. CDR3 length: 14 amino acids. J gave up 5 bases and V 4 bases, and 7 bases lay outside the gene matches. Germline V lookup: CDR1 ENHRY, CDR2 SYGVKD. Using immunoSEQ multiplex PCR, the repertoire was profiled, and TCRdb retains in-frame clones only, with some absent. The sample records 150,000 to 200,000 clones, about 91% being singletons. This TCR derives from a woman in her thirties with acute or convalescent COVID-19. The specimen sequenced was peripheral blood. The rearrangement uses TRBV10-3 and TRBJ2-7, with TRBD2 matching 8 bases. The DNA of the CDR3 is TGTGCCATCAGTGTGAAAGCGGGAGATAACGAGCAGTACTTC. This codes for CAISVKAGDNEQYF.